The T cell receptor (beta chain) described here comes from a study of identical twins. A universal primer site arose from template switching, and cDNA bore unique molecular identifiers. TCRdb re-called the 5' RACE reads through MiXCR, storing one row per CDR3 protein. Of 450,000 or so distinct CDR3 sequences in the sample, 13% to 15% are singletons; the top ten hold about 0.52%. Findings of the study overall: Insertions ran lower in abundant cord blood beta clonotypes, though not in memory repertoires. For monozygotic twins, models underestimated out-of-frame TCR alpha sharing.

This clonotype was seen a few times. Antigen specificity is unknown. The V and J ends lost 5 bases and 7 bases, in that order; junction bases with no gene match: 5. The CDR3 is made up of 15 amino acids. Germline loops: CDR1 MDHEN, CDR2 SYDVKM. These data were also filed under a second study, of yellow fever vaccine responses in identical twins.

The chain has TRBV28 and TRBJ1-6, with 10 bases fitting TRBD1. This TCR came from a woman between 18 and 30 years old in good health. The sample was CD4+ T cells sorted from blood. The DNA for the CDR3 is TGTGCCAGCAGTGCCCCGGGACAGGGGAATTCACCCCTCCACTTT. Translated: CASSAPGQGNSPLHF.